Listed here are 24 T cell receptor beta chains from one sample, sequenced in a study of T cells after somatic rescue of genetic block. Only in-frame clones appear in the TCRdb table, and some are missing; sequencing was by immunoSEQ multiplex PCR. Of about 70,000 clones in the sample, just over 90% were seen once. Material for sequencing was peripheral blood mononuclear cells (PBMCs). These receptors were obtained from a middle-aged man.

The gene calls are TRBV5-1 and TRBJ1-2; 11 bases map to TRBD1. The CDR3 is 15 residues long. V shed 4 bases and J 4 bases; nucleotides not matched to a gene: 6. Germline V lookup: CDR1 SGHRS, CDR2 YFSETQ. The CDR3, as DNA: TGCGCCAGCAGCAAGGGGACAGGGGGATCCTATGGCTACACCTTC. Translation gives CASSKGTGGSYGYTF.

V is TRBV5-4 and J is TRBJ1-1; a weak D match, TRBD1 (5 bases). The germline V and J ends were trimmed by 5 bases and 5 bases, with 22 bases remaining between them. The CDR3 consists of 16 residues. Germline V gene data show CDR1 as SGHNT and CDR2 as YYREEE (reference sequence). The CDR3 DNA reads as TGTGCCAGCAGGACCGCGGTGGGGGAAGGAAAAACTGAAGCTTTCTTT. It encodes CASRTAVGEGKTEAFF.

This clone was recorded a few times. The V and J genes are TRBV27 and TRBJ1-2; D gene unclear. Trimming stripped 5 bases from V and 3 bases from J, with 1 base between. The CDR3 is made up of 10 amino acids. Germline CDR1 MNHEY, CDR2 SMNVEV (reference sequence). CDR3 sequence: CASSDYGYTF. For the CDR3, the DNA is TGTGCCAGCAGTGACTATGGCTACACCTTC.

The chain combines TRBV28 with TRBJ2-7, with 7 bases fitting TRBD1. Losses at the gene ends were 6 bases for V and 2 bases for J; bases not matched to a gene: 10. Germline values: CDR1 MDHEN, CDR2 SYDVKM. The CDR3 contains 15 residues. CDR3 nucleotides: TGTGCCAGCAGCTCCCGGGACAGTAATACCTACGAGCAGTACTTC. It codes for CASSSRDSNTYEQYF.

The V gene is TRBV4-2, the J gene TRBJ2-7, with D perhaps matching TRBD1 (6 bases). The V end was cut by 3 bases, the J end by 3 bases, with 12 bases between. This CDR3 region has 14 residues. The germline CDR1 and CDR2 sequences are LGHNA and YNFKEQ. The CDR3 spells CASSQPGQDYEQYF. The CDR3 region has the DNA TGTGCCAGCAGCCAGCCGGGACAAGACTACGAGCAGTACTTC.

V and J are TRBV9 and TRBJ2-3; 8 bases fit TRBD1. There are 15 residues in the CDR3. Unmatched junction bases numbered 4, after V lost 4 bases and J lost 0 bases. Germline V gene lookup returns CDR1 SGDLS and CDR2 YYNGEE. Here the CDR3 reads CASSPWTGSTDTQYF. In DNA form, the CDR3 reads TGTGCCAGCAGCCCTTGGACAGGGAGCACAGATACGCAGTATTTT.

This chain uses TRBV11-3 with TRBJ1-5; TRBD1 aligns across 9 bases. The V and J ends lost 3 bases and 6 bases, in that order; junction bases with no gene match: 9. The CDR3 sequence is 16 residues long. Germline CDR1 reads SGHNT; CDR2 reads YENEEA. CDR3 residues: CASSFIQDRGSQPQHF. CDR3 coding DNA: TGTGCCAGCAGCTTTATTCAGGACAGGGGATCTCAGCCCCAGCATTTT.

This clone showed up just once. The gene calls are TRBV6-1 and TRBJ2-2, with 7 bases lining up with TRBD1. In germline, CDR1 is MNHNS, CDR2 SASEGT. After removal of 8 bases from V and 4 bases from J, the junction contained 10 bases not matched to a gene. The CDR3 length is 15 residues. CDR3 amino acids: CASGSRDSATGELFF. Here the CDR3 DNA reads TGTGCCAGCGGATCTAGGGACAGTGCCACCGGGGAGCTGTTTTTT.

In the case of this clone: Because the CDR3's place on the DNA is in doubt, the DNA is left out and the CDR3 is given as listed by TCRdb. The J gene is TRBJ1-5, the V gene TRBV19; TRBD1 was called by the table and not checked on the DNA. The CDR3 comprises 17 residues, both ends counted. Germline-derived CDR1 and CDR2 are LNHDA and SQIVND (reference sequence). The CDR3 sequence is CASSIFVLTGSNQPQHF.

CDR3 nucleotides: TGTGCCAGCAGTTCCGGGACCCACACATGGGGCACAGATACGCAGTATTTT. The encoded protein is CASSSGTHTWGTDTQYF. The chain has TRBV11-3 and TRBJ2-3; D possibly uses TRBD1 or TRBD2 (5 bases each). V dropped 6 bases and J dropped 1 base, with 20 bases sitting between them. The CDR3 length is 17 residues. The germline CDR1 and CDR2 sequences are SGHNT and YENEEA.

DNA for the CDR3: TGTGCCAGTAGTCCTGACAGGGAGGGCAATCAGCCCCAGCATTTT. It encodes CASSPDREGNQPQHF. V is TRBV19 and J is TRBJ1-5; 7 bases are shared with TRBD1. CDR3 length equals 15 residues. J lost 2 bases, V lost 5 bases, and 6 bases had no gene match. CDR1 is LNHDA, CDR2 SQIVND, per germline (reference sequence).

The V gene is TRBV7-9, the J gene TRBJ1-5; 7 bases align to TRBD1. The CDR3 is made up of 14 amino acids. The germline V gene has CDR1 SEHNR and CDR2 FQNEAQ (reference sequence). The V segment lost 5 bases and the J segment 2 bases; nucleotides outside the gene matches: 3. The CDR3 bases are TGTGCCAGCAGCCTCGACAGGGGCAATCAGCCCCAGCATTTT. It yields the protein CASSLDRGNQPQHF.

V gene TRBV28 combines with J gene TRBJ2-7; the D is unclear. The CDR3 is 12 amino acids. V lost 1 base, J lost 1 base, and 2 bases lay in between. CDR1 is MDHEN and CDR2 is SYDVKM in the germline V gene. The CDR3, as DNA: TGTGCCAGCAGTTTATCTTCCTACGAGCAGTACTTC. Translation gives CASSLSSYEQYF.

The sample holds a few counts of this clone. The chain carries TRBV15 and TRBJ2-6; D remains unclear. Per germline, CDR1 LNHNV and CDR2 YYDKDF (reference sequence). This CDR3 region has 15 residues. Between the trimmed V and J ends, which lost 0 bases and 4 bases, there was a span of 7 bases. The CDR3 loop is CATSREQTGANVLTF. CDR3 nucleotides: TGTGCCACCAGCAGAGAACAAACCGGGGCCAACGTCCTGACTTTC.

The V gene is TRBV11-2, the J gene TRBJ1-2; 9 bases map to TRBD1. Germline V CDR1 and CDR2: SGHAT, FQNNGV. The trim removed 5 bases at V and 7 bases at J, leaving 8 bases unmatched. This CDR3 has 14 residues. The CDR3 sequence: CASSVVGTGLGYTF. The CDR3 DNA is TGTGCCAGCAGCGTTGTAGGGACAGGGCTTGGCTACACCTTC. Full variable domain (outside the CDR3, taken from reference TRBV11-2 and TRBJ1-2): EAGVAQSPRYKIIEKRQSVAFWCNPISGHATLYWYQQILGQGPKLLIQFQNNGVVDDSQLPKDRFSAERLKGVDSTLKIQPAKLEDSAVYLCASSVVGTGLGYTFGSGTRLTVV.

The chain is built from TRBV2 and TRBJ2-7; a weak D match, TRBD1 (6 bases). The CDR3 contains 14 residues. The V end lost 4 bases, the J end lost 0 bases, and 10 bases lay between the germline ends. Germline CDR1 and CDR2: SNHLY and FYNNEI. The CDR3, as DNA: TGTGCCAGCAGTGGACAGGCCGGCTCCTACGAGCAGTACTTC. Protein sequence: CASSGQAGSYEQYF.

CDR3 sequence: CAGGVSGANVLTF. CDR3 DNA: TGTGCCGGGGGGGTCTCTGGGGCCAACGTCCTGACTTTC. The chain employs TRBV19 and TRBJ2-6; 7 bases line up with TRBD2. Trimming at V came to 11 bases and at J to 0 bases, leaving 1 base not matched to a gene. This CDR3 has 13 residues. The V gene's germline CDR1 is LNHDA and CDR2 SQIVND (reference sequence).

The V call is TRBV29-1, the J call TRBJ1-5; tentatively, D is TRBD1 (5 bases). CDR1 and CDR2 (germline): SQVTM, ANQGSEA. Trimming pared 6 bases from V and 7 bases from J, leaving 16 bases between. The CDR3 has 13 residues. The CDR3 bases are TGCAGCGTGGACATGGGTAGCGGGCAGCCCCAGCATTTT. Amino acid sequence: CSVDMGSGQPQHF.

CDR3 sequence reads: CASTSRSRTEAFF. The CDR3 DNA follows: TGTGCCAGCACGTCTCGCAGCCGAACTGAAGCTTTCTTT. The chain combines TRBV5-6 with TRBJ1-1; D unclear. The V end was cut by 6 bases, the J end by 5 bases, with 14 bases between. CDR3 length: 13 amino acids. Germline-derived CDR1 and CDR2 are SGHDT and YYEEEE.

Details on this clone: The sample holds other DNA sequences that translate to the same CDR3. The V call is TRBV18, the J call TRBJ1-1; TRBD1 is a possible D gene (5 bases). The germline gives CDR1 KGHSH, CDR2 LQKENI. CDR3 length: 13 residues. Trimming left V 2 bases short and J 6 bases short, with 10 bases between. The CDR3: CASSPSQGSEAFF. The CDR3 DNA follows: TGTGCCAGCTCACCATCGCAGGGTTCTGAAGCTTTCTTT.

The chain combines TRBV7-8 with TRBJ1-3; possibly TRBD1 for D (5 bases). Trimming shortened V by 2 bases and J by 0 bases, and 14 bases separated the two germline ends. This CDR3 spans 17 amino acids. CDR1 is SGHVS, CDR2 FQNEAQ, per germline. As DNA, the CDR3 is TGTGCCAGCAGCTTACAGACAGCCGAGAGCTCTGGAAACACCATATATTTT. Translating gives CASSLQTAESSGNTIYF.

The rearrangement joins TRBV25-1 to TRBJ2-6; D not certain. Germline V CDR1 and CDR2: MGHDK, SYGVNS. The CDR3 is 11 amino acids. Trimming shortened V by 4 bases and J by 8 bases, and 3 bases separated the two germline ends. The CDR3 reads CASSGPNVLTF. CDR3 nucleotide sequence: TGTGCCAGCAGTGGCCCCAACGTCCTGACTTTC.

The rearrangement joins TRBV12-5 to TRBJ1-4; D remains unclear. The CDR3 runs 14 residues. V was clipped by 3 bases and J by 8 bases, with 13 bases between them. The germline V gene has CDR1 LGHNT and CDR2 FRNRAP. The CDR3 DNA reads TGTGCTAGTGGTTTTGGGAGCCCTGTAGAAAAACTGTTTTTT. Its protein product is CASGFGSPVEKLFF.

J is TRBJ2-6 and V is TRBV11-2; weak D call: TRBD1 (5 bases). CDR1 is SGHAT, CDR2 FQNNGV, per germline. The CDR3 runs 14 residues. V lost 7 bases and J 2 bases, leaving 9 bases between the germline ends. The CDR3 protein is CASNPTAGANVLTF. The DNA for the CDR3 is TGTGCCAGCAACCCGACAGCTGGGGCCAACGTCCTGACTTTC.